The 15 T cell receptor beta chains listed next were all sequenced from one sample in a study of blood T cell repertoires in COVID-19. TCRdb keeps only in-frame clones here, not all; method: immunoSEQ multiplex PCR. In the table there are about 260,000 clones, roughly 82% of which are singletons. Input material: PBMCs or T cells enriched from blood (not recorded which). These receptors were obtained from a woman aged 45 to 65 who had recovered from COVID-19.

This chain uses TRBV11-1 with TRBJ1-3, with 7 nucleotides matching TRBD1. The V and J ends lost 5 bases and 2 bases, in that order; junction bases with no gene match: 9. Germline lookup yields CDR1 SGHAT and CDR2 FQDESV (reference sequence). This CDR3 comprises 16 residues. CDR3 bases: TGTGCCAGCAGCCCAACCATCGGACAGGCTGGAAACACCATATATTTT. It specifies CASSPTIGQAGNTIYF.

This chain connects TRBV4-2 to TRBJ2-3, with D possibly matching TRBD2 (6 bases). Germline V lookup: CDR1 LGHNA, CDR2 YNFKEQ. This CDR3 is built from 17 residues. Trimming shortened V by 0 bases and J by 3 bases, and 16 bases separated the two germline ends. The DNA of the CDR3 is TGTGCCAGCAGCCAAGATGGGGCTAGCGTCGAGACAGATACGCAGTATTTT. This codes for CASSQDGASVETDTQYF.

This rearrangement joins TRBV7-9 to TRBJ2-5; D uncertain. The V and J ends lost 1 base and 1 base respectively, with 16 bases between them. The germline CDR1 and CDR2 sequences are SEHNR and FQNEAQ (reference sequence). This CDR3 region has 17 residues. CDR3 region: CASSLERYRSAQETQYF. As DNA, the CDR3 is TGTGCCAGCAGCTTAGAGAGGTACCGGTCAGCCCAAGAGACCCAGTACTTC.

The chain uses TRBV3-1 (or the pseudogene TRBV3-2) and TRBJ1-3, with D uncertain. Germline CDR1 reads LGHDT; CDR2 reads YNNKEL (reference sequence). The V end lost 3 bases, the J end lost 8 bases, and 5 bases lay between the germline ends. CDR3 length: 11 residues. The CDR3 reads CASSQSDTIYF. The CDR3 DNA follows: TGTGCCAGCAGCCAGTCCGACACCATATATTTT.

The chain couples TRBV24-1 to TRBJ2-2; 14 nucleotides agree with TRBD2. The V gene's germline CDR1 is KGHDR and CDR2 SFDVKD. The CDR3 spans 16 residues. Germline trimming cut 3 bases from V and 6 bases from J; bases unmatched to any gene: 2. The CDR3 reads CATSDMGLAGAGELFF. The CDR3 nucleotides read TGTGCCACCAGTGATATGGGACTAGCGGGAGCCGGGGAGCTGTTTTTT.

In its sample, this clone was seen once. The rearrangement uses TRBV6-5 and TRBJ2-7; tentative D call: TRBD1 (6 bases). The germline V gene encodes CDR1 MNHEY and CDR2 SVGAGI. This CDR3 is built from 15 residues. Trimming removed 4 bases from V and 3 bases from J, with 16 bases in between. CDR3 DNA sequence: TGTGCCAGCAGTTCGACGACAGGTGTGGGCTACGAGCAGTACTTC. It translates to CASSSTTGVGYEQYF.

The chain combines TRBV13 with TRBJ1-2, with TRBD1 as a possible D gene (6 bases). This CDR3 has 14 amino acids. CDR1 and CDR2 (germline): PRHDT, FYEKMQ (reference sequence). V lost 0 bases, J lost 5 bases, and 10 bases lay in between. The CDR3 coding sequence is TGTGCCAGCAGCTTAGGGCTCCAGGGGTATGGCTACACCTTC. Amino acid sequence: CASSLGLQGYGYTF.

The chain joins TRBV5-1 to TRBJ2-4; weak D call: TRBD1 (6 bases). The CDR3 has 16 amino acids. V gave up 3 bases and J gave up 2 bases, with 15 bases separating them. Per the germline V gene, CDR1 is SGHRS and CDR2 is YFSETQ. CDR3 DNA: TGCGCCAGCAGCTGGTGGGACACAGCCTCCAAAAACATTCAGTACTTC. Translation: CASSWWDTASKNIQYF.

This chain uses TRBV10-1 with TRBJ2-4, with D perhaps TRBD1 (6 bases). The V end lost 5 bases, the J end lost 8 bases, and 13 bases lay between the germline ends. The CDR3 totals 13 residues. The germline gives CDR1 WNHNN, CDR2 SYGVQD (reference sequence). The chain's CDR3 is CASSQDRVDIQYF. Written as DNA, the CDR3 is TGCGCCAGCAGTCAGGACAGAGTGGACATTCAGTACTTC.

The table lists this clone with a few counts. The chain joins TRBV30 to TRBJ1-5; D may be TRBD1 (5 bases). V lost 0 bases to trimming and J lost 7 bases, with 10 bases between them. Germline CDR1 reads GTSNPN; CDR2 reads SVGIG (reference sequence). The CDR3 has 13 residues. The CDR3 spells CAWSVPGNQPQHF. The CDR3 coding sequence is TGTGCCTGGAGTGTACCAGGGAACCAGCCCCAGCATTTT.

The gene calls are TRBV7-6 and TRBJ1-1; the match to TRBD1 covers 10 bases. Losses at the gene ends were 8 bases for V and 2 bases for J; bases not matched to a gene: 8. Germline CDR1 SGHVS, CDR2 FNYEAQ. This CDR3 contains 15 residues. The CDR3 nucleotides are TGTGCCAGCCTCCCCGGGACAGGGGTCAACACTGAAGCTTTCTTT. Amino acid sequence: CASLPGTGVNTEAFF.

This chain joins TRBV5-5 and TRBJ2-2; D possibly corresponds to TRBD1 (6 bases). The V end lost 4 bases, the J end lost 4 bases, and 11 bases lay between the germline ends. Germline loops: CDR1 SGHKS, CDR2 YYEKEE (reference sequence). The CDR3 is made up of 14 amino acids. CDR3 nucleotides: TGTGCCAGCAGCCTTGACAGGCGCACCGGGGAGCTGTTTTTT. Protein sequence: CASSLDRRTGELFF. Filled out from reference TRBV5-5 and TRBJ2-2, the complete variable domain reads DAGVTQSPTHLIKTRGQQVTLRCSPISGHKSVSWYQQVLGQGPQFIFQYYEKEERGRGNFPDRFSARQFPNYSSELNVNALLLGDSALYLCASSLDRRTGELFFGEGSRLTVL.

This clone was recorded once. In nucleotides, the CDR3 is TGTGCCAGCAGCTTCCGGGACAGGGGGCCCGGGGAGCTGTTTTTT. Amino acid sequence: CASSFRDRGPGELFF. V and J are TRBV11-3 and TRBJ2-2, with 12 bases identical to TRBD1. Germline trimming cut 3 bases from V and 6 bases from J; bases unmatched to any gene: 2. Germline lookup yields CDR1 SGHNT and CDR2 YENEEA. This CDR3 comprises 15 residues.

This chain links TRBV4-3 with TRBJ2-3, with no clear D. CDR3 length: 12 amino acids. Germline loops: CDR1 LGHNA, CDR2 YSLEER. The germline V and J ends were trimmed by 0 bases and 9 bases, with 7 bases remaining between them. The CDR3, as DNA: TGCGCCAGCAGCCAAGAGCTGGGCACGCAGTATTTT. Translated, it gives CASSQELGTQYF.

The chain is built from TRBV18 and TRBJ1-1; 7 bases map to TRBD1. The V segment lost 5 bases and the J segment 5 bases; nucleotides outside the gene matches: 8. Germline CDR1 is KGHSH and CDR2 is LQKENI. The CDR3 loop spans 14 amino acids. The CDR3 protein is CASSTGTANTEAFF. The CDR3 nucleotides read TGTGCCAGCTCAACCGGGACAGCGAATACTGAAGCTTTCTTT.